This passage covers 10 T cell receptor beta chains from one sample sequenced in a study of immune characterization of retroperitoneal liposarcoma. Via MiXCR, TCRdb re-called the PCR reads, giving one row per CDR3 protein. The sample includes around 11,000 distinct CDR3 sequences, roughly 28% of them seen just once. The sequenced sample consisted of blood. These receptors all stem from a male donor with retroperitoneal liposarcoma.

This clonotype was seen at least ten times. CDR3 in DNA: TGCGCCAGCAGCCCCCGGGACGGGGGCGAAAAACTGTTTTTT. It codes for CASSPRDGGEKLFF. The chain has TRBV4-1 and TRBJ1-4, with D possibly matching TRBD1 (6 bases). Per germline, CDR1 MGHRA and CDR2 YSYEKL. This CDR3 is 14 amino acids long. Trimming left V 4 bases short and J 8 bases short, with 14 bases between.

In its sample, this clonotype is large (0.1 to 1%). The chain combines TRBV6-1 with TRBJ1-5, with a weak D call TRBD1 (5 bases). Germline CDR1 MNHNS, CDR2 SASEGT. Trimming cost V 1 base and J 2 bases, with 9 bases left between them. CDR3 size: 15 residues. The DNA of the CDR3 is TGTGCCAGCAGTGAAGTAGGAGGGGGCAATCAGCCCCAGCATTTT. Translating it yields CASSEVGGGNQPQHF.

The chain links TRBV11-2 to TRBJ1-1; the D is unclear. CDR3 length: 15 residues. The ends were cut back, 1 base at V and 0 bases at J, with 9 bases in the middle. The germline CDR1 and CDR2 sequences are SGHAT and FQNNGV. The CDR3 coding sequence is TGTGCCAGCAGCTTAGGCGCCCGTATGAACACTGAAGCTTTCTTT. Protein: CASSLGARMNTEAFF.

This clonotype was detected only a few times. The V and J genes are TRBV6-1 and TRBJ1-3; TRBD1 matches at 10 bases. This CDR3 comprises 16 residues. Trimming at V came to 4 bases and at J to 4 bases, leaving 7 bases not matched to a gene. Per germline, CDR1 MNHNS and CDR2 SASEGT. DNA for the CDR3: TGTGCCAGCAGTGCTGCGACAGGGGGCTTCGGAAACACCATATATTTT. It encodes CASSAATGGFGNTIYF.

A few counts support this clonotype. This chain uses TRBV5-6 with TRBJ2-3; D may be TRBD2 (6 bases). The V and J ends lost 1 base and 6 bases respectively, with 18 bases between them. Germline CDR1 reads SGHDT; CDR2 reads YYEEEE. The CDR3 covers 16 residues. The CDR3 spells CASSLPPGPGRDTQYF. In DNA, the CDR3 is TGTGCCAGCAGCTTGCCCCCAGGGCCGGGGAGGGATACGCAGTATTTT.

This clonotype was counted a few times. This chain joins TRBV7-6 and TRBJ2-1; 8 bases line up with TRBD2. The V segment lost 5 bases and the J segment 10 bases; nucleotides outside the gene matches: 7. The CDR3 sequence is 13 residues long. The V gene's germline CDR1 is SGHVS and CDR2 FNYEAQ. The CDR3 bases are TGTGCCAGCAGCCCGGGGGGGGTTGACGAGCAGTTCTTC. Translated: CASSPGGVDEQFF.

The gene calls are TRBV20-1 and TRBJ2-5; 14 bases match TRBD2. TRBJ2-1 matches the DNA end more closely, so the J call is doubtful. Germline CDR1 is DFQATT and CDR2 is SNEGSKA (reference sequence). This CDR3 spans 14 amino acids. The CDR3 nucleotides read TGCAGTGCTGGCGGGACTAGCGGGAGCAATGAGCAGTTCTTC. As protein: CSAGGTSGSNEQFF.

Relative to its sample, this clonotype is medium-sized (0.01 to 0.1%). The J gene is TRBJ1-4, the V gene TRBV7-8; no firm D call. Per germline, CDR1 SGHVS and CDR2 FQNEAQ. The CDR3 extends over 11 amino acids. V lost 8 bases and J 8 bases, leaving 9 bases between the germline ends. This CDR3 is CASREEEKLFF. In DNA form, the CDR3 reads TGTGCCAGCCGCGAGGAGGAAAAACTGTTTTTT.

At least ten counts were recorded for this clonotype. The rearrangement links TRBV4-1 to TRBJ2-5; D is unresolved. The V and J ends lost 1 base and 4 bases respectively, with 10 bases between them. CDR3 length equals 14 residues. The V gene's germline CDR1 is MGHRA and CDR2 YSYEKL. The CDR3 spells CASSQGNLGETQYF. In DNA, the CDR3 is TGCGCCAGCAGCCAAGGGAACCTTGGAGAGACCCAGTACTTC.

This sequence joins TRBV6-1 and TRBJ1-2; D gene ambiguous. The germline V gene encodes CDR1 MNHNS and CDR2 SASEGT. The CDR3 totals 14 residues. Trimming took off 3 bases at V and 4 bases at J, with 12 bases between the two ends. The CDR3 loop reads CASSDWGVGYGYTF. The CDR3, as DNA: TGTGCCAGCAGTGATTGGGGAGTAGGCTATGGCTACACCTTC.